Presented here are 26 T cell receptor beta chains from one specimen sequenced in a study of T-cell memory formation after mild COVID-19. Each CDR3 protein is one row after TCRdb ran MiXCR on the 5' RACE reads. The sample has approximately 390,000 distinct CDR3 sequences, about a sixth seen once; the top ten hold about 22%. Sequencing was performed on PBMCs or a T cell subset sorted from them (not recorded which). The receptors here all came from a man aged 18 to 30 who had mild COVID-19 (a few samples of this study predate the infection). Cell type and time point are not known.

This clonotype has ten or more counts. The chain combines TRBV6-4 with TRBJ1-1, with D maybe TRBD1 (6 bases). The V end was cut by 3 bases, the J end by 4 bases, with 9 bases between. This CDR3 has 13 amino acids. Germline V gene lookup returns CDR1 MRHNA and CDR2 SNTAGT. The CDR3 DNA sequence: TGTGCCAGCAGTGAACAGGGAGGCACTGAAGCTTTCTTT. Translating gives CASSEQGGTEAFF.

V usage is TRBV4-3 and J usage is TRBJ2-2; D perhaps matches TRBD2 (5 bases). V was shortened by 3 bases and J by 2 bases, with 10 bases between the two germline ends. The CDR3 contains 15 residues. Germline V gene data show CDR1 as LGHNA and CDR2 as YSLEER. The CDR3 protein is CASSQGAGNTGELFF. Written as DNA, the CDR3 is TGCGCCAGCAGCCAGGGAGCAGGAAACACCGGGGAGCTGTTTTTT.

The CDR3 is CASRQGGPVADTQYF. CDR3 bases: TGTGCCAGCAGACAGGGGGGGCCGGTGGCAGATACGCAGTATTTT. The chain uses TRBV4-2 and TRBJ2-3, with D perhaps matching TRBD1 (8 bases). CDR1 is LGHNA, CDR2 YNFKEQ, per germline. This CDR3 has 15 amino acids. Trimming pared 6 bases from V and 4 bases from J, leaving 17 bases between.

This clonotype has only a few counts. The CDR3 sequence is CASSLSGGGFNEQFF. The DNA of the CDR3 is TGTGCCAGCAGCTTAAGCGGCGGGGGGTTTAATGAGCAGTTCTTC. The gene calls are TRBV7-2 and TRBJ2-1; 8 bases map to TRBD2. The V gene end was trimmed by 2 bases and the J gene end by 7 bases; junction bases not matched to a gene: 7. Germline CDR1 and CDR2: SGHTA and FQGNSA. The CDR3 sequence is 15 residues long.

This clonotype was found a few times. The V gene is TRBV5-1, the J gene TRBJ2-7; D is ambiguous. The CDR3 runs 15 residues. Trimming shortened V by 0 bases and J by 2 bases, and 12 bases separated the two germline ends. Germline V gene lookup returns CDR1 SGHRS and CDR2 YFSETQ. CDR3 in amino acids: CASSLVDGSTYEQYF. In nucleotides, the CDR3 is TGCGCCAGCAGCTTGGTGGACGGAAGTACCTACGAGCAGTACTTC.

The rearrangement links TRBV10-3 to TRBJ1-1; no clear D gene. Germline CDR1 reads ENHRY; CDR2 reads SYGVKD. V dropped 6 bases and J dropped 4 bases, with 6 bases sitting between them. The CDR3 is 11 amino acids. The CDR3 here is CAIRGLTEAFF. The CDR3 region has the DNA TGTGCCATCAGGGGTCTCACTGAAGCTTTCTTT.

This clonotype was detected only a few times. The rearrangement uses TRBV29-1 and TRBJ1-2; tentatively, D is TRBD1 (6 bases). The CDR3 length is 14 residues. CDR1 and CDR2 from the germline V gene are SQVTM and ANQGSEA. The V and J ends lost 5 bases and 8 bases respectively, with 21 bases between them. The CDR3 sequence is CSVRTGLGNGGYTF. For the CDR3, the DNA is TGCAGCGTTCGAACAGGGCTCGGGAACGGAGGCTACACCTTC.

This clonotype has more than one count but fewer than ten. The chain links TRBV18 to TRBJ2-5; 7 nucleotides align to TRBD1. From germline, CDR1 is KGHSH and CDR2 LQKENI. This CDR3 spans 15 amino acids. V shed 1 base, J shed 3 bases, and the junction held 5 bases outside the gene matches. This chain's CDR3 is CASSPRQGDKETQYF. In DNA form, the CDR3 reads TGTGCCAGCTCACCACGCCAGGGGGACAAAGAGACCCAGTACTTC.

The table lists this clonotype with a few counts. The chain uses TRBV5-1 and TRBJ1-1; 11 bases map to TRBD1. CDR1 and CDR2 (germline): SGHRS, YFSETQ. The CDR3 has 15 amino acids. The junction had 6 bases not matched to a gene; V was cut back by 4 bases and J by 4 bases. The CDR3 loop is CASSIGQGASTEAFF. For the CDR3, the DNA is TGCGCCAGCAGCATTGGACAGGGGGCGTCCACTGAAGCTTTCTTT.

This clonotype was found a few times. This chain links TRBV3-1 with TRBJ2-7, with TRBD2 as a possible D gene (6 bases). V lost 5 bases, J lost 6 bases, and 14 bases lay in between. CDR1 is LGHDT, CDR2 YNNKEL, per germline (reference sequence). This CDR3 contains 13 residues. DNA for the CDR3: TGTGCCAGCAGCATGGCCGGGGGTAGCGAGCAGTACGTC. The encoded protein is CASSMAGGSEQYV.

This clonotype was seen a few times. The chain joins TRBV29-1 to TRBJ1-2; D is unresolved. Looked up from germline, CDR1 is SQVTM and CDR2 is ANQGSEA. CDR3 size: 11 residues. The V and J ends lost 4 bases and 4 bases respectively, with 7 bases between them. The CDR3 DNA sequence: TGCAGCGTTGGTCAGACCTATGGCTACACCTTC. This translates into CSVGQTYGYTF.

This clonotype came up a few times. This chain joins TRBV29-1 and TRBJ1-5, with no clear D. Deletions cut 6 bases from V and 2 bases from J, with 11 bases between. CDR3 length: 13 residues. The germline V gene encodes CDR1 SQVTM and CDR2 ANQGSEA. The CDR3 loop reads CSVRGRGNQPQHF. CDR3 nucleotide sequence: TGCAGCGTAAGAGGACGGGGCAATCAGCCCCAGCATTTT.

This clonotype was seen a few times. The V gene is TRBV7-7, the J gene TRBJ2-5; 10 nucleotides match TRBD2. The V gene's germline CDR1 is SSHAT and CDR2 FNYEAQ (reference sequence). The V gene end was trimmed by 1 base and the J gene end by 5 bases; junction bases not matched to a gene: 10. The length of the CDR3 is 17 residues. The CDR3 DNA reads TGTGCCAGCAGCTTAGGTGCTAGCGGGGGATTCGATGAGACCCAGTACTTC. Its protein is CASSLGASGGFDETQYF.

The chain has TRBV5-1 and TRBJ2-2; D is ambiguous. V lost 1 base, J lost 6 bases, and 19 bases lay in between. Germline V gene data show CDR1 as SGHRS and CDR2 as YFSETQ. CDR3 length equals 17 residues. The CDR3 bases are TGCGCCAGCAGCTTGAAGCTAGTCATCAAGGGCGCCGGGGAGCTGTTTTTT. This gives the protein CASSLKLVIKGAGELFF.

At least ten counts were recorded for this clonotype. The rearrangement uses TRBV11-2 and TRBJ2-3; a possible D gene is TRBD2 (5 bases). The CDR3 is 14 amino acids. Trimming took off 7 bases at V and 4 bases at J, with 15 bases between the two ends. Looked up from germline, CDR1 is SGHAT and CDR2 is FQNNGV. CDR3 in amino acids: CASTYTGVADTQYF. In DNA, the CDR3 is TGTGCCAGCACCTATACCGGGGTCGCAGATACGCAGTATTTT.

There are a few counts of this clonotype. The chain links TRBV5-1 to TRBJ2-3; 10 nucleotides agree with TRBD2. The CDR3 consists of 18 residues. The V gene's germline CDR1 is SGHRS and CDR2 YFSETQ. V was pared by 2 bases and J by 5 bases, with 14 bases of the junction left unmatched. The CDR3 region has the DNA TGCGCCAGCAGCTTAATAGCGGGGGGCCCGGGTAGTCGAGATACGCAGTATTTT. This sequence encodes CASSLIAGGPGSRDTQYF.

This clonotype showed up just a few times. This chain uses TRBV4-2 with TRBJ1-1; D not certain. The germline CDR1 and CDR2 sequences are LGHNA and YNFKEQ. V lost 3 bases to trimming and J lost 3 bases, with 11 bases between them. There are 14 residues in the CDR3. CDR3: CASSQDYSYTEAFF. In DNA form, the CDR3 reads TGTGCCAGCAGCCAGGACTACAGCTACACTGAAGCTTTCTTT.

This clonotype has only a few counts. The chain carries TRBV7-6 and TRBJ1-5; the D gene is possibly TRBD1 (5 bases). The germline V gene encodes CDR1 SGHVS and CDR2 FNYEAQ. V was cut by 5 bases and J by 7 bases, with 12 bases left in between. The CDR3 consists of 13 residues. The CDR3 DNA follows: TGTGCCAGCAGCCCCATGGGGGAACAGCCCCAGCATTTT. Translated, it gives CASSPMGEQPQHF.

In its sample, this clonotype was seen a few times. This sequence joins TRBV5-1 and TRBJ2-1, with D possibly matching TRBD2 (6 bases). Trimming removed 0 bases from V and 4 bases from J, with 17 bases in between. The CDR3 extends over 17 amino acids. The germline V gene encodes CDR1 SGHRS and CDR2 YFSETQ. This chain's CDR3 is CASSLALGAGPYNEQFF. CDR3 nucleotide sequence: TGCGCCAGCAGCTTGGCCCTCGGGGCGGGACCTTACAATGAGCAGTTCTTC.

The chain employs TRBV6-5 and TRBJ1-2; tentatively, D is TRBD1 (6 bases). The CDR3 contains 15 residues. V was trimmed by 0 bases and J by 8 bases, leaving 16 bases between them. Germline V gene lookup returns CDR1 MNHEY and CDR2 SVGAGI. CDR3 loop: CASSYSRSGARGYTF. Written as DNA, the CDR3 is TGTGCCAGCAGTTACTCGCGGTCGGGGGCCCGGGGCTACACCTTC.

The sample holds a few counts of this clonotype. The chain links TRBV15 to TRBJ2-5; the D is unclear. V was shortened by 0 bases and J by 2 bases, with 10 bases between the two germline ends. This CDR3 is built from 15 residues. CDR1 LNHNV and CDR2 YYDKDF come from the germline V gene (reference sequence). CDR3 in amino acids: CATSRDQQHQETQYF. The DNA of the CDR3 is TGTGCCACCAGCAGAGACCAACAGCATCAAGAGACCCAGTACTTC.

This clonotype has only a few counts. The CDR3 DNA follows: TGTGCCAGCCCCTGCCCGGGCCTCGCGAACACCGGGGAGCTGTTTTTT. It is translated as CASPCPGLANTGELFF. The genes are TRBV6-8 and TRBJ2-2; D remains unclear. The ends were cut back, 8 bases at V and 0 bases at J, with 16 bases in the middle. CDR3 length: 16 residues. Germline assignment: CDR1 MNHGY and CDR2 SAAAGT.

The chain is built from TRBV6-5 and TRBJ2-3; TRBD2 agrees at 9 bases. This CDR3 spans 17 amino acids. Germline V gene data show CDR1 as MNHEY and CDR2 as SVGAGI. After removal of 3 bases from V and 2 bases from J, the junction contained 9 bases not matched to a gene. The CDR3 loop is CASSYYSGGLFTDTQYF. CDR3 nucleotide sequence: TGTGCCAGCAGTTATTATAGCGGGGGCCTTTTCACAGATACGCAGTATTTT.

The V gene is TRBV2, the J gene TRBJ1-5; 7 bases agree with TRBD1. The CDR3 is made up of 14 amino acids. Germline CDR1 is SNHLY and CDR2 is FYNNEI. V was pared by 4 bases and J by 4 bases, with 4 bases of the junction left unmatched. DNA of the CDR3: TGTGCCAGCAGTGGGCCGGGACAGAATCAGCCCCAGCATTTT. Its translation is CASSGPGQNQPQHF.

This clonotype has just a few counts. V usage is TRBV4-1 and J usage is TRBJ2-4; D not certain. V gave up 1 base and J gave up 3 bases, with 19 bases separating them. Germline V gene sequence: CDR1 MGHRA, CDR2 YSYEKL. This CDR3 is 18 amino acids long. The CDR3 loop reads CASSQALLGVLGKNIQYF. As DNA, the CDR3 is TGCGCCAGCAGCCAAGCGTTATTAGGCGTTCTGGGCAAAAACATTCAGTACTTC.

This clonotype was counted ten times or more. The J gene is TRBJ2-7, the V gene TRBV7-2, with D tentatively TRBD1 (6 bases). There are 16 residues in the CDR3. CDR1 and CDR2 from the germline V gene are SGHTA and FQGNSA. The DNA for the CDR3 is TGTGCCAGCAGAACTACGGGGCAGGGGCGCTCCCACGAGCAGTACGTC. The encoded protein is CASRTTGQGRSHEQYV.